This T cell receptor beta chain is from a study of OX40 agonist ivuxolimab in advanced cancers. About the study: The study reported partial responses in three patients: one hepatocellular carcinoma, two cutaneous melanoma.

CDR3 size: 16 residues. Per the germline V gene, CDR1 is SEHNR and CDR2 is FQNEAQ (reference sequence). The J segment lost 10 bases and the V segment lost 0 bases, leaving 10 bases of the junction unmatched. Clones were read by immunoSEQ multiplex PCR, and TCRdb kept only the in-frame ones, dropping some. The sample contains around 47,000 clones, approximately 84% of which appear only once. The chain has TRBV7-9 and TRBJ2-1, with 9 positions matching TRBD2. This specimen was CD4+ or CD8+ T cells sorted from blood, taken in a trial of the OX40 agonist ivuxolimab. The sequence was obtained from an adult with an advanced solid tumor such as melanoma, head and neck, liver or kidney cancer. CDR3 sequence reads: CASSLAGSGSWGEQFF. The CDR3 DNA reads as TGTGCCAGCAGCTTAGCGGGTAGCGGGAGTTGGGGAGAGCAGTTCTTC.